The clone carrying this TCR beta chain was seen at least ten times. V lost 5 bases and J lost 8, with 16 bases in between. Germline V gene data show CDR1 as MDHEN and CDR2 as SYDVKM. This CDR3 is built from 14 residues. As to time point: newly diagnosed GD, antithyroid drugs for less than 3 months. PBMCs were the source of the RNA used for TCR sequencing. This sample is part of a study of regulatory T cells in long-lasting Graves disease. Relying on iRepertoire HTBI primers and Arm-PCR of CDR3 regions, the team built TCR beta libraries. In TCRdb, the multiplex PCR reads were re-called with MiXCR into one record per CDR3 protein. The repertoire consists of approximately 480,000 distinct CDR3 sequences, with under 20% occurring once and the leading ten covering 9% to 15%. This sample was shared with a second study, whose subject was T cells in Graves' hyperthyroidism and ophthalmopathy. That work contributes: The model predicted ophthalmopathy a median around 6.5 months before onset.

The clonotype comes from a man aged 35-49 years with Graves disease. Sequencing was performed on peripheral blood mononuclear cells (PBMCs), taken at new diagnosis, from a patient treated with antithyroid drugs. The V call is TRBV28, the J call TRBJ2-1; tentative D call: TRBD2 (6 bases). The CDR3, as DNA: TGTGCCAGCAGTAACCTACTAGCCCCCTATGAGCAGTTCTTC. It codes for CASSNLLAPYEQFF.